These T cell receptor beta chains were read from a single sample in a study of ipilimumab plus nivolumab after autologous stem cell transplantation. Sequenced by immunoSEQ multiplex PCR; TCRdb stores in-frame clones only, minus some. The sample yields roughly 23,000 clones, roughly four fifths seen once. This sample comprised PBMCs, obtained in a trial of ipilimumab plus nivolumab as post-transplant consolidation. These receptors were taken from a male donor with diffuse large B-cell lymphoma. Both conserved end residues are part of each CDR3. The D gene is left open where the match is weak. Clone size, where shown, is once, few, many, or a class for clones that have expanded.

TRBV5-1	-	TRBD1	TRBJ2-1	TGCGCCAGCAGCGACGACAGGGGGCTCCACTACAATGAGCAGTTCTTC	CASSDDRGLHYNEQFF
TRBV2	few	-	TRBJ2-3	TGTGCCAGCAGTGAAGGGGTGAGGGAGTATTTT	CASSEGVREYF
TRBV9	large	-	TRBJ1-1	TGTGCCAGCAGCGTAGAGATTATGAACACTGAAGCTTTCTTT	CASSVEIMNTEAFF
TRBV30	-	-	TRBJ2-7	TGTGCCTGGAGTGTATTGGGGCGGACCTACGAGCAGTACTTC	CAWSVLGRTYEQYF
TRBV18	-	-	TRBJ2-3	TGTGCCAGCTCACCAGCCGGAGATACGCAGTATTTT	CASSPAGDTQYF
TRBV11-2	-	-	TRBJ2-7	TGTGCCAGCAGCGGGAAGGGGACCGCGCGAGAGCAGTACTTC	CASSGKGTAREQYF
TRBV5-1	-	-	TRBJ1-2	TGCGCCAGCAGCTTGGTGAGCGACTATGGCTACACCTTC	CASSLVSDYGYTF
TRBV29-1	-	TRBD1	TRBJ2-1	TGCAGCCATCAGGGACAGGGGTTAAATGAGCAGTTCTTC	CSHQGQGLNEQFF
TRBV5-8	few	-	TRBJ1-5	TGTGCCAGCAGACGCGACCTAAATCAGCCCCAGCATTTT	CASRRDLNQPQHF
TRBV2	-	TRBD2	TRBJ2-1	TGTGCCAGCAGTGGGGTAGCGGGGTACAATGAGCAGTTCTTC	CASSGVAGYNEQFF
TRBV7-8	-	-	TRBJ1-5	TGTGCCAGCAGTGCTCAAACGGGGTTTGATCAGCCCCAGCATTTT	CASSAQTGFDQPQHF
TRBV10-3	-	-	TRBJ2-5	TGTGCCATCAGCCGGGTTCCTTTTAGCGGAGGTATTAACCAAGAGACCCAGTACTTC	CAISRVPFSGGINQETQYF
TRBV7-8	-	TRBD2	TRBJ2-7	TGTGCCAGCAGCCGACGGCGGGAGACCTACGAGCAGTACTTC	CASSRRRETYEQYF
TRBV30	few	-	TRBJ1-1	TGTGCCCAAGACCTCTTGAACACTGAAGCTTTCTTT	CAQDLLNTEAFF
TRBV19	few	-	TRBJ2-1	TGTGCCAGTAGTACCACAGGATGGGGGGAGCAGTTCTTC	CASSTTGWGEQFF
TRBV30	-	TRBD2	TRBJ2-7	TGTGCCTGGAGTGTATTGGGGGGGGGCTCCTACGAGCAGTACTTC	CAWSVLGGGSYEQYF
TRBV2	-	-	TRBJ2-1	TGTGCCAGCAGTCAGACTATTTACAATGAGCAGTTCTTC	CASSQTIYNEQFF
TRBV5-1	-	-	TRBJ1-3	TGCGCCAGCAGCGTGGGTAGCTCTGGAAACACCATATATTTT	CASSVGSSGNTIYF
TRBV30	-	TRBD2	TRBJ2-3	TGTGCCTGGAGTGTAGCGGGGGCCTCCGCGTATACGCAGTATTTT	CAWSVAGASAYTQYF
TRBV10-3	few	-	TRBJ2-7	TGTGCCATCAGCTCCACCGGGACAAACGCCTACGAGCAGTACTTC	CAISSTGTNAYEQYF
TRBV11-3	few	TRBD1	TRBJ2-5	TGTGCCAGCGGGGGTAGGACAGGCAACCAAGAGACCCAGTACTTC	CASGGRTGNQETQYF
TRBV13	once	-	TRBJ2-2	TGTGCCAGCAGCTTAGGACCAAGGACTCCCTGGGAGCTGTTTTTT	CASSLGPRTPWELFF
TRBV5-1	-	TRBD1	TRBJ1-1	TGCGCCAGCAGCTCGACAGGGGGAGGCACGAACACTGAAGCTTTCTTT	CASSSTGGGTNTEAFF
TRBV5-4	-	-	TRBJ1-2	TGCGCCAGCAGCCAAGAGGGTGTGGTTGGCTACACCTTC	CASSQEGVVGYTF
TRBV7-6	-	-	TRBJ1-2	TGTGCCAGCAGCTTAGATCTGGGAGAATATGGCTACACCTTC	CASSLDLGEYGYTF
TRBV11-3	-	TRBD1	TRBJ2-3	TGTGCCAGCAGCCGGACAGGGGTACCCACAGATACGCAGTATTTT	CASSRTGVPTDTQYF
TRBV7-3	-	-	TRBJ2-7	TGTGCCAGCAGCCCCGTGGGGGGGCGAAGCCCCTACGAGCAGTACTTC	CASSPVGGRSPYEQYF
TRBV30	-	-	TRBJ1-5	TGTGCCTGGTCTTCAGGTGGCAATCAGCCCCAGCATTTT	CAWSSGGNQPQHF
TRBV11-3	few	-	TRBJ2-5	TGTGCCAGCAGTCCTCAGGGGCAAGAGACCCAGTACTTC	CASSPQGQETQYF
TRBV19	-	TRBD2	TRBJ2-7	TGTGCCAGTAGTATAGCCGGAGCGGGAGGTTACGAGCAGTACTTC	CASSIAGAGGYEQYF
TRBV6-1	-	-	TRBJ1-1	TGTGCCAGCAGTGACGTTAGAGGAGAGGAAGCTTTCTTT	CASSDVRGEEAFF
TRBV20-1	-	-	TRBJ1-1	TGCAGTGCCACGAGTTATCCTGAAGCTTTCTTT	CSATSYPEAFF
TRBV11-3	-	-	TRBJ2-3	TGTGCCAGCAGCTTAGGTCGGTTTGTGGACTACCTTGGGACAGATACGCAGTATTTT	CASSLGRFVDYLGTDTQYF
TRBV5-6	-	-	TRBJ2-1	TGTGCCAGCAGCTTGGGCGTTAGTGATGAGCAGTTCTTC	CASSLGVSDEQFF
TRBV29-1	-	-	TRBJ2-2	TGCAGCGTTCAGGGGGAGGGGCCGTACGAGGAGCTGTTTTTT	CSVQGEGPYEELFF
TRBV27	once	TRBD1	TRBJ1-4	TGTGCCAGCCCAAGGACAAGGGGGCCCGAAAAACTGTTTTTT	CASPRTRGPEKLFF
TRBV4-1	-	-	TRBJ2-3	TGCGCCAGCAGCCAAGAGGGGGGAACAGATACGCAGTATTTT	CASSQEGGTDTQYF
TRBV5-1	-	-	TRBJ2-7	TGCGCCAGCAGCTTAAGCGGTTCCACCTACGAGCAGTACTTC	CASSLSGSTYEQYF